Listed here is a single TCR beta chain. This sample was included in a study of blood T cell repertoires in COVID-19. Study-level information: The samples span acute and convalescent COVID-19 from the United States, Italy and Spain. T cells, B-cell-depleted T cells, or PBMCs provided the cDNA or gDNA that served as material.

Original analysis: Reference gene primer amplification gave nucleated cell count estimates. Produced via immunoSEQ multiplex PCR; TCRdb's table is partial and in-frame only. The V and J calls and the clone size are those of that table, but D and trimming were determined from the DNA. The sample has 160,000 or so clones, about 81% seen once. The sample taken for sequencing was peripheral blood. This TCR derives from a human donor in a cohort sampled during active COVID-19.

Here the CDR3 reads CASSGTGGSIQYF. For the CDR3, the DNA is TGTGCCAGCTCCGGGACAGGGGGGTCCATTCAGTACTTC. This chain joins TRBV12-3 or TRBV12-4 and TRBJ2-4, with 11 bases matching TRBD1. V was clipped by 8 bases and J by 9 bases; unmatched bases: 6. There are 13 residues in the CDR3.